This entry lists 25 T cell receptor beta chains sequenced from one sample in a study of cytomegalovirus exposure and HLA in healthy donors (dated by TCRdb to about 2017). Library prep was done by the immunoSEQ multiplex PCR assay. A mixture of 60 forward primers for TCR Vbeta segments and 13 reverse primers for TCR Jbeta segments was used in the multiplex PCR. As stored in TCRdb, this immuneACCESS dataset retains in-frame rearrangements with V and J assigned. A fraction of the clones does not appear; measured against another copy, unresolved V genes explain less than half of the discrepancy, and the remainder lacks a known reason. This sample is represented by about 150,000 clones; approximately 70% of them were singletons. 6.5% of the sample goes to the ten largest clones. Sequencing input: PBMCs. These receptors were collected from an older woman in good health and CMV-seronegative.

This clone showed up just a few times. V is TRBV28 and J is TRBJ2-5; TRBD2 agrees at 7 bases. Germline CDR1 and CDR2: MDHEN and SYDVKM. CDR3 length equals 13 residues. Trimming removed 7 bases from V and 1 base from J; junction bases left unmatched: 3. For the CDR3, the DNA is TGTGCCAGCACCCCGGGGGGCCAAGAGACCCAGTACTTC. It encodes CASTPGGQETQYF.

The chain is built from TRBV5-1 and TRBJ2-1, with TRBD1 identical over 7 bases. Germline lookup yields CDR1 SGHRS and CDR2 YFSETQ. The CDR3 runs 15 residues. V lost 3 bases to trimming and J lost 4 bases; unmatched junction nucleotides: 7. CDR3 amino acids: CASSSTGVGYNEQFF. CDR3 sequence (DNA): TGCGCCAGCAGCTCCACAGGGGTGGGTTACAATGAGCAGTTCTTC.

The chain combines TRBV28 with TRBJ2-7; tentative D call: TRBD1 (5 bases). Trimming left V 6 bases short and J 7 bases short, with 10 bases between. The germline CDR1 and CDR2 sequences are MDHEN and SYDVKM. CDR3 length equals 11 residues. The CDR3 nucleotides are TGTGCCAGCAGCCCAAGGGGAGAGCAGTACTTC. It encodes CASSPRGEQYF.

A single count supports this clone. The chain combines TRBV6-6 with TRBJ1-3; D possibly corresponds to TRBD1 (6 bases). Germline CDR1 reads MNHNY; CDR2 reads SVGAGI (reference sequence). V was clipped by 2 bases and J by 0 bases, with 11 bases between them. The CDR3 consists of 16 residues. The CDR3 coding sequence is TGTGCCAGCAGTTACCTCGGGACAACCTCTGGAAACACCATATATTTT. Translated, it gives CASSYLGTTSGNTIYF.

The chain is built from TRBV18 and TRBJ2-5; 11 bases are shared with TRBD2. This CDR3 region has 20 residues. Looked up from germline, CDR1 is KGHSH and CDR2 is LQKENI. V was clipped by 2 bases and J by 1 base; unmatched bases: 15. CDR3 DNA: TGTGCCAGCTCACCATTTAGTCTCGCAGGGACTAGCGGTATCCAAGAGACCCAGTACTTC. Translated, it gives CASSPFSLAGTSGIQETQYF.

This clone was counted between two and nine times. The chain links TRBV10-3 to TRBJ2-7; 12 nucleotides align to TRBD2. CDR3 size: 17 residues. After removal of 0 bases from V and 4 bases from J, the junction contained 7 bases not matched to a gene. CDR1 and CDR2 (germline): ENHRY, SYGVKD. The CDR3 spells CAISESRGLAGQYEQYF. The CDR3 DNA sequence: TGTGCCATCAGTGAGTCGCGGGGACTAGCGGGTCAGTACGAGCAGTACTTC.

This clone was found a few times. V is TRBV2 and J is TRBJ2-5; tentative D call: TRBD1 (6 bases). Germline V lookup: CDR1 SNHLY, CDR2 FYNNEI. The germline V and J ends were trimmed by 4 bases and 10 bases, with 16 bases remaining between them. This CDR3 is 13 amino acids long. The CDR3 sequence is CASSGGTKGNQYF. The CDR3 DNA is TGTGCCAGCAGTGGAGGGACAAAGGGCAACCAGTACTTC.

This chain joins TRBV5-4 and TRBJ1-2; TRBD1 matches 8 bases. From germline, CDR1 is SGHNT and CDR2 YYREEE (reference sequence). V shed 1 base and J 7 bases; nucleotides not matched to a gene: 6. The CDR3 sequence is 14 residues long. DNA for the CDR3: TGTGCCAGCAGCTTGAGGGCAGGGGGCGCTGGCTACACCTTC. Its translation: CASSLRAGGAGYTF. The full variable domain, its missing parts supplied by reference TRBV5-4 and TRBJ1-2, is ETGVTQSPTHLIKTRGQQVTLRCSSQSGHNTVSWYQQALGQGPQFIFQYYREEENGRGNFPPRFSGLQFPNYSSELNVNALELDDSALYLCASSLRAGGAGYTFGSGTRLTVV.

In its sample, this clone was seen a few times. The chain links TRBV7-9 to TRBJ2-2; TRBD1 matches at 10 bases. The CDR3 is made up of 15 amino acids. V trimming: 3 bases; J trimming: 5 bases; junction bases outside the gene matches: 3. Germline CDR1 and CDR2: SEHNR and FQNEAQ (reference sequence). CDR3 in DNA: TGTGCCAGCAGCTTCTGGACAGGGGGTACCGGGGAGCTGTTTTTT. It specifies CASSFWTGGTGELFF.

This chain links TRBV11-1 with TRBJ1-2, with D unresolved. Trimming took off 2 bases at V and 6 bases at J, with 13 bases between the two ends. Germline V gives CDR1 SGHAT, CDR2 FQDESV (reference sequence). This CDR3 has 14 residues. As DNA, the CDR3 is TGTGCCAGCAGCTTATCCGGTCGTTCTCATGGCTACACCTTC. This sequence encodes CASSLSGRSHGYTF.

This clone has a single count. This chain joins TRBV5-4 and TRBJ2-7; 9 bases align to TRBD2. Losses at the gene ends were 0 bases for V and 2 bases for J; bases not matched to a gene: 6. The CDR3 is made up of 16 amino acids. CDR1 SGHNT and CDR2 YYREEE come from the germline V gene (reference sequence). CDR3 nucleotide sequence: TGTGCCAGCAGCTTGGATGGGACTAGCAACACCTACGAGCAGTACTTC. It encodes CASSLDGTSNTYEQYF.

This sequence joins TRBV2 and TRBJ2-7, with 7 bases matching TRBD2. The CDR3 loop spans 14 amino acids. With V trimmed by 6 bases and J by 0 bases, 5 bases remained unmatched. Germline values: CDR1 SNHLY, CDR2 FYNNEI. The CDR3 region has the DNA TGTGCCAGCAGCCGGGAGCGGGACTCCTACGAGCAGTACTTC. Amino acids: CASSRERDSYEQYF.

In its sample, this clone was seen a few times. The same CDR3 can be traced to other DNA sequences in this sample. The gene calls are TRBV6-6 and TRBJ2-7; TRBD1 matches 7 bases. The CDR3 extends over 16 amino acids. V was pared by 1 base and J by 2 bases, with 8 bases of the junction left unmatched. Germline assignment: CDR1 MNHNY and CDR2 SVGAGI (reference sequence). The CDR3 loop is CASSYFYRDRAYEQYF. The CDR3 nucleotides read TGTGCCAGCAGTTACTTCTACCGGGACAGAGCCTACGAGCAGTACTTC.

This clone was picked up a small number of times. The chain carries TRBV6-1 and TRBJ2-2; 7 bases are a match to TRBD1. The CDR3 sequence is 15 residues long. V trimming: 4 bases; J trimming: 3 bases; junction bases outside the gene matches: 5. Germline V gene lookup returns CDR1 MNHNS and CDR2 SASEGT. The CDR3 DNA reads as TGTGCCAGCAGTGCCAGGACAGGTTACACCGGGGAGCTGTTTTTT. Its translation is CASSARTGYTGELFF.

This rearrangement joins TRBV4-3 to TRBJ2-7; 10 bases fit TRBD1. Germline CDR1 is LGHNA and CDR2 is YSLEER. CDR3 length: 18 residues. V gave up 4 bases and J gave up 2 bases; unmatched junction bases: 14. As DNA, the CDR3 is TGCGCCAGCAGCCTATACTACGGATCCGGGACAGGGGCCTACGAGCAGTACTTC. Its protein is CASSLYYGSGTGAYEQYF.

V gene TRBV25-1 combines with J gene TRBJ2-1; D is perhaps TRBD2 (5 bases). This CDR3 is 14 amino acids long. Germline lookup yields CDR1 MGHDK and CDR2 SYGVNS. V lost 2 bases to trimming and J lost 0 bases, with 5 bases between them. In DNA form, the CDR3 reads TGTGCCAGCAGTGAAGAGGGCTCCTACAATGAGCAGTTCTTC. This sequence encodes CASSEEGSYNEQFF.

V gene TRBV2 combines with J gene TRBJ2-1, with a possible D match to TRBD2 (6 bases). CDR3 length: 16 residues. Looked up from germline, CDR1 is SNHLY and CDR2 is FYNNEI. Trimming stripped 1 base from V and 11 bases from J, with 21 bases between. The chain's CDR3 is CASSEVRSMYAGKQFF. CDR3 DNA: TGTGCCAGCAGTGAAGTCCGTTCAATGTATGCGGGGAAGCAGTTCTTC.

This chain's CDR3 is CASSLYRTGTDTQYF. CDR3 coding DNA: TGTGCCAGCAGCTTGTACAGGACGGGCACAGATACGCAGTATTTT. The J gene is TRBJ2-3, the V gene TRBV5-6; D perhaps matches TRBD1 (5 bases). Germline values: CDR1 SGHDT, CDR2 YYEEEE. The CDR3 extends over 15 amino acids. The ends were cut back, 1 base at V and 1 base at J, with 10 bases in the middle.

This clone showed up just a few times. The chain uses TRBV28 and TRBJ2-2, with 7 positions matching TRBD2. Trimming took 5 bases from V and 7 from J; bases not matched to a gene: 7. The CDR3 has 14 residues. Germline CDR1 is MDHEN and CDR2 is SYDVKM. The CDR3 loop reads CASSTRTRGGELFF. CDR3 nucleotide sequence: TGTGCCAGCAGTACCAGGACTAGGGGCGGGGAGCTGTTTTTT.

As regards this clone: The sample holds other DNA sequences that translate to the same CDR3. The rearrangement uses TRBV7-9 and TRBJ2-7; 8 bases are shared with TRBD1. V lost 1 base, J lost 1 base, and 0 bases stayed unmatched. This CDR3 spans 14 amino acids. Germline values: CDR1 SEHNR, CDR2 FQNEAQ (reference sequence). CDR3 DNA sequence: TGTGCCAGCAGCTTAGGGACAGGGTCCTACGAGCAGTACTTC. Translation gives CASSLGTGSYEQYF.

V and J are TRBV6-4 and TRBJ2-1; TRBD2 agrees at 7 bases. Germline V gene lookup returns CDR1 MRHNA and CDR2 SNTAGT. The CDR3 extends over 15 amino acids. With V trimmed by 8 bases and J by 5 bases, 12 bases remained unmatched. The CDR3, as DNA: TGTGCCAGCTCCCCCCGGGCGGGAGTGAACAATGAGCAGTTCTTC. Encoded protein: CASSPRAGVNNEQFF.

This clone has just a few counts. This sequence joins TRBV6-1 and TRBJ1-1; D may be TRBD1 (6 bases). Germline-derived CDR1 and CDR2 are MNHNS and SASEGT. The V gene lost 6 bases and the J gene lost 10 bases, with 15 bases spanning the gap. The CDR3 is made up of 12 amino acids. CDR3 coding DNA: TGTGCCAGCAGCCCCGATAGGGGGAGAGCTTTCTTT. Residues: CASSPDRGRAFF.

The V and J genes are TRBV29-1 and TRBJ2-7; 8 bases are a match to TRBD1. CDR1 SQVTM and CDR2 ANQGSEA come from the germline V gene. This CDR3 has 18 amino acids. Germline trimming cut 6 bases from V and 0 bases from J; bases unmatched to any gene: 19. CDR3 protein: CSVRTNPGGGRSSYEQYF. Written as DNA, the CDR3 is TGCAGCGTCAGGACCAACCCAGGGGGCGGGCGGAGCTCCTACGAGCAGTACTTC.

This chain uses TRBV5-1 with TRBJ2-5; perhaps TRBD2 as D (6 bases). This CDR3 has 14 residues. V lost 4 bases, J lost 4 bases, and 14 bases lay in between. Germline V CDR1 and CDR2: SGHRS, YFSETQ. CDR3 nucleotide sequence: TGCGCCAGCAGCCCCGGACTAAATATAGAGACCCAGTACTTC. It codes for CASSPGLNIETQYF.

V gene TRBV6-5 combines with J gene TRBJ1-5, with D tentatively TRBD1 (5 bases). The length of the CDR3 is 14 residues. V was trimmed by 8 bases and J by 7 bases, leaving 18 bases between them. The germline V gene encodes CDR1 MNHEY and CDR2 SVGAGI. In DNA, the CDR3 is TGTGCCAGCTCCAACGCCCAGGGTAAACAGCCCCAGCATTTT. It translates to CASSNAQGKQPQHF.